These T cell receptor beta chains were read from a single sample in a study of blood T cell repertoires in COVID-19. Here immunoSEQ multiplex PCR was the method, and the copy in TCRdb shows in-frame clones only, minus some. Here the sample spans about 150,000 clones, about 80% being singletons. Specimen: PBMCs or T cells enriched from blood (not recorded which). These receptors all stem from a woman aged 50 to 65 who had recovered from COVID-19. Each CDR3 is given with its conserved first and last residue. The D gene is left open where the match is weak. Clone sizes are given selectively: once, few, many, or a class where the clone is expanded.

CDR3 DNA: TGTGCCAGCAGCGATGGGGCGGATTATGGCTACACCTTC; CDR3 protein: CASSDGADYGYTF; clone size: -; V gene: TRBV7-2; J gene: TRBJ1-2; D gene: -
CDR3 DNA: TGCGCCAGCAGTGAGCCTAGCGGGGGCAGCGAGCAGTACTTC; CDR3 protein: CASSEPSGGSEQYF; clone size: -; V gene: TRBV10-2; J gene: TRBJ2-7; D gene: TRBD2
CDR3 DNA: TGTGCCAGCAGTTCGGGGACTAGATCGGCGGATACGCAGTATTTT; CDR3 protein: CASSSGTRSADTQYF; clone size: -; V gene: TRBV27; J gene: TRBJ2-3; D gene: TRBD2
CDR3 DNA: TGCGCCAGCAGCCCCGAGTACGGTACGCAGTATTTT; CDR3 protein: CASSPEYGTQYF; clone size: -; V gene: TRBV5-1; J gene: TRBJ2-3; D gene: -
CDR3 DNA: TGTGCCAGTAGTATGGGACAGGGTTATGGCTACACCTTC; CDR3 protein: CASSMGQGYGYTF; clone size: -; V gene: TRBV19; J gene: TRBJ1-2; D gene: TRBD1
CDR3 DNA: TGTGCCAGCAGTGACGGACGGGGGGAGGGCGATGAGCAGTTCTTC; CDR3 protein: CASSDGRGEGDEQFF; clone size: medium-sized; V gene: TRBV6-4; J gene: TRBJ2-1; D gene: TRBD2
CDR3 DNA: TGTGCCAGCAGTTACTTCCGGGACAGGGGCACCGGGGAGCTGTTTTTT; CDR3 protein: CASSYFRDRGTGELFF; clone size: -; V gene: TRBV6-5; J gene: TRBJ2-2; D gene: TRBD1
CDR3 DNA: TGTGCCAGCAGCATAGGGGGCGCAGGTGAAAAACTGTTTTTT; CDR3 protein: CASSIGGAGEKLFF; clone size: -; V gene: TRBV7-9; J gene: TRBJ1-4; D gene: TRBD1
CDR3 DNA: TGCGCCAGCAGCCATGCACAGGAGTACGAGCAGTACTTC; CDR3 protein: CASSHAQEYEQYF; clone size: -; V gene: TRBV4-1; J gene: TRBJ2-7; D gene: -
CDR3 DNA: TGTGCCAGCAGCAAAGCGCCGCAGGGCATCTCCTACAATGAGCAGTTCTTC; CDR3 protein: CASSKAPQGISYNEQFF; clone size: -; V gene: TRBV21-1; J gene: TRBJ2-1; D gene: -
CDR3 DNA: TGTGCCAGCCTAGGCAGGGGGGTTACTAACTATGGCTACACCTTC; CDR3 protein: CASLGRGVTNYGYTF; clone size: -; V gene: TRBV28; J gene: TRBJ1-2; D gene: TRBD1
CDR3 DNA: TGTGCCAGCGGGCCTACGGAGACCCAGTACTTC; CDR3 protein: CASGPTETQYF; clone size: -; V gene: TRBV6-6; J gene: TRBJ2-5; D gene: -
CDR3 DNA: TGTGCCAGTAGAGATGACAGGGCGAGCTATGGCTACACCTTC; CDR3 protein: CASRDDRASYGYTF; clone size: -; V gene: TRBV19; J gene: TRBJ1-2; D gene: TRBD1
CDR3 DNA: TGCGCCAGCAGCTTGGGGGGCGGGATCTCCTACAATGAGCAGTTCTTC; CDR3 protein: CASSLGGGISYNEQFF; clone size: few; V gene: TRBV5-1; J gene: TRBJ2-1; D gene: -
CDR3 DNA: TGTGCCAGCTCACCCCCACCGCCCCACGCGCCCGGGGAGCTGTTTTTT; CDR3 protein: CASSPPPPHAPGELFF; clone size: -; V gene: TRBV18; J gene: TRBJ2-2; D gene: -
CDR3 DNA: TGTGCCAGCAGCGGATACCAGGATGACACTGAAGCTTTCTTT; CDR3 protein: CASSGYQDDTEAFF; clone size: -; V gene: TRBV7-9; J gene: TRBJ1-1; D gene: -
CDR3 DNA: TGTGCCAGCAACGAAGACAGGGGGGCCGATACGCAGTATTTT; CDR3 protein: CASNEDRGADTQYF; clone size: -; V gene: TRBV6-5; J gene: TRBJ2-3; D gene: TRBD1
CDR3 DNA: TGCAGCGTTGAAGTTCTTAGGCTAGCGGGGGGGGCAGATACGCAGTATTTT; CDR3 protein: CSVEVLRLAGGADTQYF; clone size: -; V gene: TRBV29-1; J gene: TRBJ2-3; D gene: TRBD2
CDR3 DNA: TGCGCCAGCAGCTTGGGCAGGGAAGATACGCAGTATTTT; CDR3 protein: CASSLGREDTQYF; clone size: -; V gene: TRBV5-1; J gene: TRBJ2-3; D gene: -
CDR3 DNA: TGCGCCAGCGCCACCCAGGGTGGGGATAATGAAAAACTGTTTTTT; CDR3 protein: CASATQGGDNEKLFF; clone size: -; V gene: TRBV5-1; J gene: TRBJ1-4; D gene: -
CDR3 DNA: TGTGCCAGCAGCTTAGTCCAGGGAGAAAAACTGTTTTTT; CDR3 protein: CASSLVQGEKLFF; clone size: -; V gene: TRBV7-9; J gene: TRBJ1-4; D gene: -
CDR3 DNA: TGTGCCAGCAGCCAAGGCGTACATCAGCCCCAGCATTTT; CDR3 protein: CASSQGVHQPQHF; clone size: -; V gene: TRBV14; J gene: TRBJ1-5; D gene: -
CDR3 DNA: TGTGCCGTTCGACAGGCCCTCACAGATACGCAGTATTTT; CDR3 protein: CAVRQALTDTQYF; clone size: -; V gene: TRBV27; J gene: TRBJ2-3; D gene: -
CDR3 DNA: TGCGCCAGCAGCTTGGGGGAGGACTACACCTTC; CDR3 protein: CASSLGEDYTF; clone size: once; V gene: TRBV5-1; J gene: TRBJ1-2; D gene: -
CDR3 DNA: TGTGCCAGCAGCCCGCAGGGGCCTCCCGGGGAGCTGTTTTTT; CDR3 protein: CASSPQGPPGELFF; clone size: -; V gene: TRBV7-9; J gene: TRBJ2-2; D gene: -
CDR3 DNA: TGCGCCAGCAGCTCGGACGGGCCGGGACAGGGTGGCGAGACCCAGTACTTC; CDR3 protein: CASSSDGPGQGGETQYF; clone size: -; V gene: TRBV5-1; J gene: TRBJ2-5; D gene: TRBD1
CDR3 DNA: TGTGCCACAATTTCAGGGGGTTATGGCTACACCTTC; CDR3 protein: CATISGGYGYTF; clone size: -; V gene: TRBV19; J gene: TRBJ1-2; D gene: TRBD1
CDR3 DNA: TGTGCCAGCAGCCAAGATTCCCAGGGCAGGACTGAAGCTTTCTTT; CDR3 protein: CASSQDSQGRTEAFF; clone size: -; V gene: TRBV4-2; J gene: TRBJ1-1; D gene: -
CDR3 DNA: TGCGCCAGCAGCACCACAACTGAAGCTTTCTTT; CDR3 protein: CASSTTTEAFF; clone size: -; V gene: TRBV4-1; J gene: TRBJ1-1; D gene: -
CDR3 DNA: TGTGCCAGCAGCGTCGACAGGGGCGGTGGAGAAAAACTGTTTTTT; CDR3 protein: CASSVDRGGGEKLFF; clone size: -; V gene: TRBV9; J gene: TRBJ1-4; D gene: TRBD1
CDR3 DNA: TGCGCCAGCAGCACACTCCCCGGGACAGAGAATGAAAAACTGTTTTTT; CDR3 protein: CASSTLPGTENEKLFF; clone size: few; V gene: TRBV5-1; J gene: TRBJ1-4; D gene: TRBD1
CDR3 DNA: TGTGCCAGCAGCTTAGGAGGTGGGACATCCATGGGAAATGAGCAGTTCTTC; CDR3 protein: CASSLGGGTSMGNEQFF; clone size: -; V gene: TRBV7-9; J gene: TRBJ2-1; D gene: -
CDR3 DNA: TGTGCCAGCAGCTCCCGTTCGGGGAAAGATGGCTACACCTTC; CDR3 protein: CASSSRSGKDGYTF; clone size: few; V gene: TRBV11-2; J gene: TRBJ1-2; D gene: -
CDR3 DNA: TGTGCCAGCAACCCCCCGGGGGACACCGGGGAGCTGTTTTTT; CDR3 protein: CASNPPGDTGELFF; clone size: -; V gene: TRBV7-9; J gene: TRBJ2-2; D gene: -
CDR3 DNA: TGTGCCAGCAGCCTTATTGACCCGGGAGCTAATGAAAAACTGTTTTTT; CDR3 protein: CASSLIDPGANEKLFF; clone size: -; V gene: TRBV28; J gene: TRBJ1-4; D gene: -
CDR3 DNA: TGTGCCAGCAGAGCGGGTTTTCGGAAACTGTTTTTT; CDR3 protein: CASRAGFRKLFF; clone size: -; V gene: TRBV12-3/TRBV12-4; J gene: TRBJ1-4; D gene: -
CDR3 DNA: TGTGCCAGCAGCCAAGGAACGGGGGGAGTCACAGATACGCAGTATTTT; CDR3 protein: CASSQGTGGVTDTQYF; clone size: -; V gene: TRBV3-1/TRBV3-2; J gene: TRBJ2-3; D gene: TRBD2
CDR3 DNA: TGTGCCAGCAGCCGGGGACAGGGTTTCTCCTACGAGCAGTACTTC; CDR3 protein: CASSRGQGFSYEQYF; clone size: -; V gene: TRBV5-6; J gene: TRBJ2-7; D gene: TRBD1
CDR3 DNA: TGTGCCACCGCGACAGGGGAGGGCGATGAGCAGTTCTTC; CDR3 protein: CATATGEGDEQFF; clone size: -; V gene: TRBV6-4; J gene: TRBJ2-1; D gene: -
CDR3 DNA: TGTGCCAGTAGTATAGGGCGCGGACAGGACTACACAGATACGCAGTATTTT; CDR3 protein: CASSIGRGQDYTDTQYF; clone size: -; V gene: TRBV19; J gene: TRBJ2-3; D gene: -
CDR3 DNA: TGTGCCAGCAGTGACACCCCGTATGGGGGGGCGGGCAATCAGCCCCAGCATTTT; CDR3 protein: CASSDTPYGGAGNQPQHF; clone size: -; V gene: TRBV27; J gene: TRBJ1-5; D gene: -
CDR3 DNA: TGTGCCAGCAGCTTGGCCCCAGGGAACAATCAGCCCCAGCATTTT; CDR3 protein: CASSLAPGNNQPQHF; clone size: -; V gene: TRBV5-6; J gene: TRBJ1-5; D gene: -
CDR3 DNA: TGTGCTAGTGCTTTACATTCGGGAAACACCATATATTTT; CDR3 protein: CASALHSGNTIYF; clone size: -; V gene: TRBV12-5; J gene: TRBJ1-3; D gene: -
CDR3 DNA: TGCGCCAGCAGCTTGGACACGAACACTGAAGCTTTCTTT; CDR3 protein: CASSLDTNTEAFF; clone size: -; V gene: TRBV5-1; J gene: TRBJ1-1; D gene: -
CDR3 DNA: TGCGCCAGCAGCCCCAGGACGACAGGGCGAGGGACAGATACGCAGTATTTT; CDR3 protein: CASSPRTTGRGTDTQYF; clone size: -; V gene: TRBV5-1; J gene: TRBJ2-3; D gene: TRBD1
CDR3 DNA: TGTGCCAGTAACTGGGCAGGGTTGGAGACCCAGTACTTC; CDR3 protein: CASNWAGLETQYF; clone size: -; V gene: TRBV12-3/TRBV12-4; J gene: TRBJ2-5; D gene: -
CDR3 DNA: TGTGCCAGCAGTGAACTAGGGGCCTCCTACGAGCAGTACTTC; CDR3 protein: CASSELGASYEQYF; clone size: -; V gene: TRBV6-1; J gene: TRBJ2-7; D gene: -
CDR3 DNA: TGCGCCAGCAGTCAAGTCGGACAGGGGGCTTACAATGAGCAGTTCTTC; CDR3 protein: CASSQVGQGAYNEQFF; clone size: -; V gene: TRBV23-1; J gene: TRBJ2-1; D gene: TRBD1
CDR3 DNA: TGTGCCAGCAGCGTATTTCATAGGCGGGGGGGTACAGATACGCAGTATTTT; CDR3 protein: CASSVFHRRGGTDTQYF; clone size: few; V gene: TRBV9; J gene: TRBJ2-3; D gene: TRBD2
CDR3 DNA: TGCAGCGTTGAAGTCACCCAGAGCGGAAAACTGTTTTTT; CDR3 protein: CSVEVTQSGKLFF; clone size: -; V gene: TRBV29-1; J gene: TRBJ1-4; D gene: -
CDR3 DNA: TGTGCCAGCACCCGGGACTTCAGTAATGAAAAACTGTTTTTT; CDR3 protein: CASTRDFSNEKLFF; clone size: -; V gene: TRBV2; J gene: TRBJ1-4; D gene: -
CDR3 DNA: TGTGCCAGCAGTACAGCAGATACGCAGTATTTT; CDR3 protein: CASSTADTQYF; clone size: few; V gene: TRBV2; J gene: TRBJ2-3; D gene: -